The T cell receptor (beta chain) described here comes from a study of T cell responses to AZD1222 COVID-19 vaccine. Trimming stripped 0 bases from V and 0 bases from J, with 15 bases between. This CDR3 contains 17 residues. The V gene's germline CDR1 is MGHRA and CDR2 YSYEKL. General study findings and limits: Clonal diversity was possibly underestimated, and the donors were mostly white British, with more females. Repertoire sampling was restricted to post-peak T cell response timepoints.

The repertoire was sequenced with immunoSEQ multiplex PCR; TCRdb's copy has only in-frame clones and lacks some. The repertoire has around 120,000 clones, around 89% of them found once; the top ten carry less than 6%. With respect to this clone: Its antigen is unknown.

The genes are TRBV4-1 and TRBJ2-7; D unclear. The TCR sequence derives from an adult in good health. The material was peripheral blood, obtained on day 0 of AZD1222 vaccination. The CDR3 loop is CASSQEEEIWSSYEQYF. Here the CDR3 DNA reads TGCGCCAGCAGCCAAGAAGAGGAAATCTGGAGCTCCTACGAGCAGTACTTC.